The 15 T cell receptor beta chains below all came from one sample that was sequenced in a study of blood T cell repertoires in COVID-19. Sequenced by immunoSEQ multiplex PCR; TCRdb stores in-frame clones only, minus some. The repertoire consists of around 62,000 clones, with approximately 90% occurring once and the leading ten covering around 1.2%. Source material: peripheral blood. The receptors were gathered from a woman aged 55 to 70 with acute or convalescent COVID-19.

The V and J genes are TRBV24-1 and TRBJ2-7; 7 bases align to TRBD1. Germline-derived CDR1 and CDR2 are KGHDR and SFDVKD. Trimming at V came to 5 bases and at J to 3 bases, leaving 6 bases not matched to a gene. CDR3 length: 14 residues. The CDR3 DNA follows: TGTGCCACCAGTGGCCCGGGACAGAACTACGAGCAGTACGTC. This encodes CATSGPGQNYEQYV.

This clone was recorded only once. This sequence joins TRBV7-9 and TRBJ1-4; TRBD1 matches 9 bases. The CDR3 extends over 14 amino acids. CDR1 is SEHNR, CDR2 FQNEAQ, per germline (reference sequence). J was trimmed by 8 bases and V by 3 bases; bases with no gene match: 4. As DNA, the CDR3 is TGTGCCAGCAGCTTCGGGACAGGGAAGGAAAAACTGTTTTTT. Amino acid sequence: CASSFGTGKEKLFF.

The V gene is TRBV6-5, the J gene TRBJ1-4; D uncertain. Germline CDR1 and CDR2: MNHEY and SVGAGI. The CDR3 has 14 residues. Trimming removed 7 bases from V and 7 bases from J, with 16 bases in between. CDR3: CASKNTGSGEKLFF. CDR3 in DNA: TGTGCCAGCAAAAACACGGGGTCTGGTGAAAAACTGTTTTTT.

V and J are TRBV10-3 and TRBJ1-2, with 8 bases lining up with TRBD1. The germline gives CDR1 ENHRY, CDR2 SYGVKD. This CDR3 contains 13 residues. Trimming cost V 3 bases and J 12 bases; bases outside gene matches: 9. CDR3 residues: CAISDSLQGENTF. DNA for the CDR3: TGTGCCATCAGTGACTCCTTACAGGGGGAGAACACCTTC.

This clone was detected a few times. The chain uses TRBV7-8 and TRBJ2-7; D gene ambiguous. There are 13 residues in the CDR3. V lost 1 base to trimming and J lost 5 bases, with 9 bases between them. Germline CDR1 reads SGHVS; CDR2 reads FQNEAQ. Here the CDR3 reads CASSLVWSDEQYV. The CDR3 region has the DNA TGTGCCAGCAGCTTAGTTTGGTCGGACGAGCAGTACGTC.

The chain employs TRBV29-1 and TRBJ1-2; 8 bases are shared with TRBD1. This CDR3 comprises 16 residues. CDR1 and CDR2 (germline): SQVTM, ANQGSEA. The V and J ends lost 8 bases and 8 bases, in that order; junction bases with no gene match: 22. CDR3 in DNA: TGCAGCTCGGCGGGACAGGACAAAACCGCCCTGAAGGGCTACACCTTC. Its translation is CSSAGQDKTALKGYTF. The full variable domain, with the rest looked up from reference TRBV29-1 and TRBJ1-2, is SAVISQKPSRDICQRGTSLTIQCQVDSQVTMMFWYRQQPGQSLTLIATANQGSEATYESGFVIDKFPISRPNLTFSTLTVSNMSPEDSSIYLCSSAGQDKTALKGYTFGSGTRLTVV.

The rearrangement links TRBV13 to TRBJ2-1; unclear D gene. The CDR3 contains 16 residues. Trimming removed 2 bases from V and 4 bases from J, with 15 bases in between. Per the germline V gene, CDR1 is PRHDT and CDR2 is FYEKMQ (reference sequence). The CDR3 spells CASSLSVLQRYNEQFF. CDR3 in DNA: TGTGCCAGCAGCTTAAGCGTTCTTCAAAGATACAATGAGCAGTTCTTC.

The chain uses TRBV19 and TRBJ1-4; D perhaps matches TRBD1 (5 bases). The V end lost 5 bases, the J end lost 5 bases, and 12 bases lay between the germline ends. The V gene's germline CDR1 is LNHDA and CDR2 SQIVND (reference sequence). The CDR3 is 14 amino acids. The CDR3 region is CASSPRQWNEKLFF. The DNA for the CDR3 is TGTGCCAGTAGTCCCCGACAGTGGAATGAAAAACTGTTTTTT.

This clone was observed once. The J gene is TRBJ2-5, the V gene TRBV7-6, with a tentative D call TRBD2 (7 bases). V was clipped by 1 base and J by 4 bases, with 16 bases between them. The germline gives CDR1 SGHVS, CDR2 FNYEAQ. CDR3 length: 16 amino acids. CDR3 region: CASSLGGGRSTETQYF. CDR3 nucleotide sequence: TGTGCCAGCAGCTTAGGGGGGGGGCGGTCAACAGAGACCCAGTACTTC.

The chain is built from TRBV4-2 and TRBJ2-1; D is perhaps TRBD2 (6 bases). The V gene's germline CDR1 is LGHNA and CDR2 YNFKEQ. The CDR3 consists of 14 residues. V lost 4 bases to trimming and J lost 2 bases, with 9 bases between them. CDR3 nucleotide sequence: TGTGCCAGCAGCCTAGGGACTGCCTACAATGAGCAGTTCTTC. Amino acids: CASSLGTAYNEQFF.

The chain couples TRBV5-5 to TRBJ2-7; 10 positions agree with TRBD2. V shed 0 bases and J 1 base; nucleotides not matched to a gene: 4. Germline V gene lookup returns CDR1 SGHKS and CDR2 YYEKEE (reference sequence). The CDR3 is 16 residues long. The CDR3 DNA is TGTGCCAGCAGCTTGGACTTAGCGGGGGGATCCTACGAGCAGTACGTC. It translates to CASSLDLAGGSYEQYV.

V gene TRBV7-9 combines with J gene TRBJ2-4, with a weak D call TRBD1 (5 bases). The CDR3 is made up of 16 amino acids. In germline, CDR1 is SEHNR, CDR2 FQNEAQ (reference sequence). Trimming pared 4 bases from V and 3 bases from J, leaving 16 bases between. CDR3 in amino acids: CASSYKGLQGKNIQYF. The CDR3, as DNA: TGTGCCAGCAGCTACAAGGGCCTCCAGGGCAAAAACATTCAGTACTTC.

The gene calls are TRBV27 and TRBJ2-2; 10 bases agree with TRBD1. The CDR3 is 11 amino acids. Germline loops: CDR1 MNHEY, CDR2 SMNVEV (reference sequence). V shed 7 bases and J 15 bases; nucleotides not matched to a gene: 5. DNA for the CDR3: TGTGCCAGCACAGACAGGGGGCGGGTGTTTTTT. Amino acid sequence: CASTDRGRVFF.

The rearrangement joins TRBV29-1 to TRBJ1-2; D remains unclear. Trimming stripped 4 bases from V and 7 bases from J, with 16 bases between. Germline V lookup: CDR1 SQVTM, CDR2 ANQGSEA. The length of the CDR3 is 13 residues. The CDR3 DNA is TGCAGCGTTGCATCGGGAAATTGGGGTGGCTACACCTTC. Protein sequence: CSVASGNWGGYTF.

This chain links TRBV18 with TRBJ1-3; 7 bases agree with TRBD1. The V and J ends lost 3 bases and 3 bases, in that order; junction bases with no gene match: 2. Germline V gene lookup returns CDR1 KGHSH and CDR2 LQKENI. CDR3 length: 14 amino acids. CDR3 DNA sequence: TGTGCCAGCTCACCGGGGACAGATGGAAACACCATATATTTT. Translating gives CASSPGTDGNTIYF.